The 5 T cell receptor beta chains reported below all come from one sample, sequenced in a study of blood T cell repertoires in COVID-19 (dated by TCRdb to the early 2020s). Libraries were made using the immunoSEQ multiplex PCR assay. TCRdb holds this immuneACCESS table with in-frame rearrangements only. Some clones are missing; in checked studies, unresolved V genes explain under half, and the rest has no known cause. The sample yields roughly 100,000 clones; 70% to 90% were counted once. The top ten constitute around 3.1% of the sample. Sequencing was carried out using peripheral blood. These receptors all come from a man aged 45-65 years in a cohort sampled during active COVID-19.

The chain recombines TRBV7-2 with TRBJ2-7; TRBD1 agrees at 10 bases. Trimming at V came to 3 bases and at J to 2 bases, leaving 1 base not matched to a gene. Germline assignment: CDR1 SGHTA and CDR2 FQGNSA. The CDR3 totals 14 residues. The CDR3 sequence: CASSLGQGTYEQYV. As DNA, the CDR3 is TGTGCCAGCAGCTTGGGACAGGGGACCTACGAGCAGTACGTC.

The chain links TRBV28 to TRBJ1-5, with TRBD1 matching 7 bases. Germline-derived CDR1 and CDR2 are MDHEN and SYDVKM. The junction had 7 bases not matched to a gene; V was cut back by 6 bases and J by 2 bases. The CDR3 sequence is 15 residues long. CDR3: CASSPTGVGNQPQHF. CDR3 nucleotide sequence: TGTGCCAGCAGCCCTACAGGGGTTGGCAATCAGCCCCAGCATTTT.

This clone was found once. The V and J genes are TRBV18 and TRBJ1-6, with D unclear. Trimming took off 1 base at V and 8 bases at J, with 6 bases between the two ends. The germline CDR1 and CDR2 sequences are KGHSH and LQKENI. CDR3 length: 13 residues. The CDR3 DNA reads TGTGCCAGCTCACCACACCGGGATTCACCCCTCCACTTT. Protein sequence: CASSPHRDSPLHF.

This CDR3 is CASSQDPSGEAQYF. CDR3 sequence (DNA): TGTGCCAGCAGCCAAGACCCTAGCGGGGAGGCCCAGTACTTC. This chain connects TRBV4-2 to TRBJ2-5, with TRBD2 matching over 9 bases. The V gene's germline CDR1 is LGHNA and CDR2 YNFKEQ. V lost 0 bases and J lost 9; bases outside the gene matches: 5. This CDR3 comprises 14 residues.

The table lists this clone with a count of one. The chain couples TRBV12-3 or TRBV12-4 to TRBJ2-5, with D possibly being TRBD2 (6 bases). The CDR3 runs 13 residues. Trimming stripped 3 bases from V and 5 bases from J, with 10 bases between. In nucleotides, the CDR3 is TGTGCCAGCAGTTTTGACGGGGGTGAGACCCAGTACTTC. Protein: CASSFDGGETQYF.